These 17 T cell receptor beta chains were all obtained from the same sample, sequenced in a study of somatic mutations in cytotoxic T cells in rheumatoid arthritis. Profiled with immunoSEQ multiplex PCR; TCRdb holds only in-frame clones, not every one. This sample carries about 11,000 clones, approximately 84% of them seen once, and the ten largest clones take approximately 9.3%. The sample taken for sequencing was CD8+ T cells sorted from blood. These receptors originate from a woman aged 55-69 years with rheumatoid arthritis.

The chain is built from TRBV7-8 and TRBJ2-2; 12 nucleotides align to TRBD2. The CDR3 runs to 21 residues. J lost 1 base, V lost 4 bases, and 16 bases had no gene match. CDR1 and CDR2 (germline): SGHVS, FQNEAQ. CDR3 in amino acids: CASSYSGTSGQGEGNTGELFF. As DNA, the CDR3 is TGTGCCAGCAGCTACTCCGGGACTAGCGGGCAGGGAGAGGGGAACACCGGGGAGCTGTTTTTT.

The rearrangement joins TRBV30 to TRBJ2-2; 12 bases line up with TRBD2. This CDR3 has 14 residues. Germline V gene sequence: CDR1 GTSNPN, CDR2 SVGIG (reference sequence). Trimming removed 3 bases from V and 4 bases from J; junction bases left unmatched: 0. The CDR3 spells CAWRLAGGTGELFF. The CDR3, as DNA: TGTGCCTGGAGACTAGCGGGGGGCACCGGGGAGCTGTTTTTT.

Notes on this clone: At one end, the junction sequence differs from germline, possibly due to a read error. J is TRBJ2-5 and V is TRBV6-5; TRBD1 agrees at 8 bases. Germline-derived CDR1 and CDR2 are MNHEY and SVGAGI. The CDR3 is 13 residues long. CDR3 sequence: CASSYTPGTGSNF. In DNA, the CDR3 is TGTGCCAGCAGTTATACGCCCGGGACAGGCTCCAACTTC.

This chain uses TRBV29-1 with TRBJ2-1; the match to TRBD2 covers 10 bases. J lost 7 bases, V lost 7 bases, and 19 bases had no gene match. This CDR3 spans 17 amino acids. Germline V gene lookup returns CDR1 SQVTM and CDR2 ANQGSEA. The CDR3 here is CSARRLKREGLGNEQFF. DNA of the CDR3: TGCAGCGCAAGAAGGTTAAAGCGGGAGGGCCTGGGGAATGAGCAGTTCTTC.

The chain's CDR3 is CASSYETVTDTQYF. The CDR3 DNA reads as TGTGCCAGCAGTTACGAAACAGTTACAGATACGCAGTATTTT. The chain couples TRBV6-6 to TRBJ2-3; D call uncertain. Germline lookup yields CDR1 MNHNY and CDR2 SVGAGI (reference sequence). The CDR3 runs 14 residues. Trimming shortened V by 2 bases and J by 3 bases, and 9 bases separated the two germline ends.

The chain carries TRBV6-1 and TRBJ2-1; TRBD2 matches at 8 bases. After removal of 7 bases from V and 3 bases from J, the junction contained 8 bases not matched to a gene. CDR1 is MNHNS, CDR2 SASEGT, per germline. The CDR3 is made up of 15 amino acids. The CDR3 loop reads CASMRGLEVYNEQFF. DNA of the CDR3: TGTGCCAGCATGCGGGGACTAGAGGTCTACAATGAGCAGTTCTTC.

The chain carries TRBV14 and TRBJ2-1; TRBD1 aligns across 9 bases. The CDR3 runs 15 residues. Germline V lookup: CDR1 SGHDN, CDR2 FVKESK. The ends lost 4 bases at V and 3 bases at J; junction bases unmatched: 4. The CDR3 bases are TGTGCCAGCAGCCCCGGGGACAGGGTCTACAATGAGCAGTTCTTC. The encoded protein is CASSPGDRVYNEQFF.

The V call is TRBV4-1, the J call TRBJ1-3; D is possibly TRBD1 (5 bases). The length of the CDR3 is 15 residues. Germline CDR1 and CDR2: MGHRA and YSYEKL. Trimming pared 0 bases from V and 3 bases from J, leaving 9 bases between. Here the CDR3 DNA reads TGCGCCAGCAGCCAAGAGCAGGGATATGGAAACACCATATATTTT. Translating it yields CASSQEQGYGNTIYF.

V usage is TRBV5-6 and J usage is TRBJ2-7; 10 positions match TRBD2. CDR3 length: 17 amino acids. Losses at the gene ends were 2 bases for V and 2 bases for J; bases not matched to a gene: 10. CDR1 and CDR2 from the germline V gene are SGHDT and YYEEEE. The CDR3 sequence is CASSFLWYSGRTYEQYF. The CDR3 DNA reads TGTGCCAGCAGCTTTCTATGGTATAGCGGGAGGACCTACGAGCAGTACTTC.

The DNA for the CDR3 is TGTGCCAGCAAGGTGAAAGCGGGGGGGGACAATGAGCAGTTCTTC. Translation gives CASKVKAGGDNEQFF. J is TRBJ2-1 and V is TRBV27; 10 bases line up with TRBD2. Looked up from germline, CDR1 is MNHEY and CDR2 is SMNVEV (reference sequence). V lost 7 bases, J lost 5 bases, and 8 bases stayed unmatched. The CDR3 loop spans 15 amino acids.

J is TRBJ2-7 and V is TRBV28, with unresolved D. The germline CDR1 and CDR2 sequences are MDHEN and SYDVKM. The CDR3 loop spans 11 amino acids. V dropped 11 bases and J dropped 2 bases, with 10 bases sitting between them. The CDR3 nucleotides are TGTGCCGCCAGTTCAACCTACGAGCAGTACTTC. This sequence encodes CAASSTYEQYF.

The chain employs TRBV21-1 and TRBJ2-5; TRBD2, the D gene given by the table, was not confirmed from the DNA. TRBV21-1 is a recognized pseudogene. The CDR3 has 17 residues. The DNA for the CDR3 is TGTGCCAGCAGCACCCCCGGGGGTATGGTAGGGGAGGAGACCCAGTACTTC. Its protein product is CASSTPGGMVGEETQYF.

This chain connects TRBV12-5 to TRBJ1-4; D is uncertain. With 0 bases removed from V and 8 bases from J, the gap between germline ends came to 13 bases. This CDR3 is 15 amino acids long. Per the germline V gene, CDR1 is LGHNT and CDR2 is FRNRAP. The CDR3 reads CASGLVLGGEEKLFF. CDR3 sequence (DNA): TGTGCTAGTGGTTTGGTACTGGGAGGAGAAGAAAAACTGTTTTTT.

The genes are TRBV5-8 and TRBJ2-5; 12 nucleotides match TRBD2. The CDR3 runs to 18 residues. Germline V gives CDR1 SGHTS, CDR2 YDEGEE. Germline trimming cut 0 bases from V and 5 bases from J; bases unmatched to any gene: 11. The CDR3 protein is CASSLDLAGGPFRETQYF. The CDR3, as DNA: TGTGCCAGCAGCTTGGATCTAGCGGGAGGGCCTTTCAGGGAGACCCAGTACTTC.

The chain has TRBV28 and TRBJ2-3; TRBD2 agrees at 12 bases. CDR1 is MDHEN, CDR2 SYDVKM, per germline. The CDR3 has 16 amino acids. J lost 0 bases, V lost 6 bases, and 4 bases had no gene match. CDR3 region: CASSGGLAGSTDTQYF. Here the CDR3 DNA reads TGTGCCAGCAGCGGGGGACTAGCGGGCAGCACAGATACGCAGTATTTT.

J is TRBJ2-7 and V is TRBV7-9; TRBD1 is a possible D gene (6 bases). The germline V gene has CDR1 SEHNR and CDR2 FQNEAQ (reference sequence). V was pared by 2 bases and J by 2 bases, with 10 bases between. The CDR3 sequence is 14 residues long. The DNA for the CDR3 is TGTGCCAGCAGCTTATTGACAGGCCCCTACGAGCAGTACTTC. It is translated as CASSLLTGPYEQYF.

The chain couples TRBV2 to TRBJ1-5; D perhaps matches TRBD1 (6 bases). Looked up from germline, CDR1 is SNHLY and CDR2 is FYNNEI. CDR3 length: 16 amino acids. V was pared by 5 bases and J by 0 bases, with 14 bases between. The CDR3 reads CASSSIGGYSNQPQHF. CDR3 nucleotides: TGTGCCAGCAGTTCTATAGGGGGATATAGCAATCAGCCCCAGCATTTT.